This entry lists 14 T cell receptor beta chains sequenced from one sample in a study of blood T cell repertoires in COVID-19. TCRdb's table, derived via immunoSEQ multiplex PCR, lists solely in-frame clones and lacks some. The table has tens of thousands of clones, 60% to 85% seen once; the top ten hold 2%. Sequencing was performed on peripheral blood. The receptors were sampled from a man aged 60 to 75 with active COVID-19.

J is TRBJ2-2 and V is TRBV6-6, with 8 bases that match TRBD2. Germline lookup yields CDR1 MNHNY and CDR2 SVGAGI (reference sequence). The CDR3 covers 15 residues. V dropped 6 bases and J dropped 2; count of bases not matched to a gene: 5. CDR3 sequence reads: CASSASGYNTGELFF. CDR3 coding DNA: TGTGCCAGCAGCGCTAGCGGGTATAACACCGGGGAGCTGTTTTTT.

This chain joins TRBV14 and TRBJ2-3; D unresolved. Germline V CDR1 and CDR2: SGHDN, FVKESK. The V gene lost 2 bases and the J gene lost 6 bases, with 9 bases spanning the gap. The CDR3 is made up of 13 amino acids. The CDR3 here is CASSQSLVDTQYF. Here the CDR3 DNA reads TGTGCCAGCAGCCAATCCCTTGTCGATACGCAGTATTTT.

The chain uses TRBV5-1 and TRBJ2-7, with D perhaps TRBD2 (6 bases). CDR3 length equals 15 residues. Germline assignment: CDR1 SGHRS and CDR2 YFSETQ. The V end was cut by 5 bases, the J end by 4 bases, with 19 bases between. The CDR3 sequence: CASRQPSVPIYEQYF. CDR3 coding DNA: TGCGCCAGCAGGCAGCCTAGCGTCCCGATATACGAGCAGTACTTC.

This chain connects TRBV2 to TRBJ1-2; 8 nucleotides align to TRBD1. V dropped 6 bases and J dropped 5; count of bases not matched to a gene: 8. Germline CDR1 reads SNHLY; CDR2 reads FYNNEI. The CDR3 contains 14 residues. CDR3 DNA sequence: TGTGCCAGCAGCAACGGACAGGGAGGGTATGGCTACACCTTC. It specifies CASSNGQGGYGYTF.

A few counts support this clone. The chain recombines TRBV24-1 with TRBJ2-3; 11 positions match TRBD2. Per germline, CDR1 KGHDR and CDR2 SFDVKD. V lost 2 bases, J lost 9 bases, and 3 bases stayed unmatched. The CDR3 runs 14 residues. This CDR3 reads CATSDWVAGGTQYF. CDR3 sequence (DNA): TGTGCCACCAGTGATTGGGTAGCGGGGGGGACGCAGTATTTT.

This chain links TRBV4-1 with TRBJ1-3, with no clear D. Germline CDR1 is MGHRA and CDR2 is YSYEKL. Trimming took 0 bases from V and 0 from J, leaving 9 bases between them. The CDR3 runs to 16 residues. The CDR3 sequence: CASSQDRLSSGNTIYF. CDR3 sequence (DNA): TGCGCCAGCAGCCAAGATAGACTGAGCTCTGGAAACACCATATATTTT.

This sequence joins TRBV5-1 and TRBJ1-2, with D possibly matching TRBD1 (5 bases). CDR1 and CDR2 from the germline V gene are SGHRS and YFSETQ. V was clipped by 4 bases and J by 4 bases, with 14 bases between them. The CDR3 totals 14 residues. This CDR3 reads CASSPLGGSYGYTF. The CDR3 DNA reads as TGCGCCAGCAGCCCCCTGGGGGGATCCTATGGCTACACCTTC.

CDR3 in DNA: TGTGCCAGCAGCTTAGGGCCCTACAATGAGCAGTTCTTC. This encodes CASSLGPYNEQFF. The chain has TRBV7-2 and TRBJ2-1; unclear D gene. CDR1 and CDR2 from the germline V gene are SGHTA and FQGNSA. V gave up 1 base and J gave up 2 bases, with 3 bases separating them. The CDR3 loop spans 13 amino acids. Using reference TRBV7-2 and TRBJ2-1 for the parts outside the CDR3, the full variable domain is GAGVSQSPSNKVTEKGKDVELRCDPISGHTALYWYRQSLGQGLEFLIYFQGNSAPDKSGLPSDRFSAERTGGSVSTLTIQRTQQEDSAVYLCASSLGPYNEQFFGPGTRLTVL.

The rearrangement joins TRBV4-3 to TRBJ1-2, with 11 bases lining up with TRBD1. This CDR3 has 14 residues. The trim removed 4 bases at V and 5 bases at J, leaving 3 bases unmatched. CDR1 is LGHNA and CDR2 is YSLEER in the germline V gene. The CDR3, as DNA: TGCGCCAGCAGCCCCGGACAGGGGGCGTATGGCTACACCTTC. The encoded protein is CASSPGQGAYGYTF.

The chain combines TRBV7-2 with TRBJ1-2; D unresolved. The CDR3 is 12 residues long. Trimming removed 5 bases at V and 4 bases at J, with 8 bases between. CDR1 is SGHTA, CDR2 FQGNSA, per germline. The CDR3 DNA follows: TGTGCCAGCAGCCTCAGAAGCTATGGCTACACCTTC. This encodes CASSLRSYGYTF.

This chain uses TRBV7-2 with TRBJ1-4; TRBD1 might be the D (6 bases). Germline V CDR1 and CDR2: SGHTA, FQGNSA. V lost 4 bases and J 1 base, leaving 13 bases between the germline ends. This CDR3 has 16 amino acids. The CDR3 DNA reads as TGTGCCAGCAGCTGGGGGGGCGGTGGAACTAATGAAAAACTGTTTTTT. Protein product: CASSWGGGGTNEKLFF.

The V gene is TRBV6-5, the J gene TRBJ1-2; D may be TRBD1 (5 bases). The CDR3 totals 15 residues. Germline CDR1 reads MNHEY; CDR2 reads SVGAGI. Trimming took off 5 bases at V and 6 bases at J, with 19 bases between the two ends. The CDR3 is CASSPLSQGGNGYTF. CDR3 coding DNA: TGTGCCAGCAGTCCACTTTCTCAGGGAGGAAATGGCTACACCTTC.

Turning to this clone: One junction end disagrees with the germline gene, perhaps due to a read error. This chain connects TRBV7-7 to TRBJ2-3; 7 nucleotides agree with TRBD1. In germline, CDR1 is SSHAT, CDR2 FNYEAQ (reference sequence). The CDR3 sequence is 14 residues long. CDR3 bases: TGTGCTAGCAGCTTAGGGGGCCCAATCGATACGCAGTATTTT. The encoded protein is CASSLGGPIDTQYF.

DNA for the CDR3: TGCGCCAGCAGCTTGGAAGCTAGCGGGGTAGCCGAAGATACGCAGTATTTT. Protein: CASSLEASGVAEDTQYF. This chain uses TRBV5-1 with TRBJ2-3; TRBD2 aligns across 9 bases. The CDR3 consists of 17 residues. V lost 0 bases, J lost 5 bases, and 10 bases stayed unmatched. Germline loops: CDR1 SGHRS, CDR2 YFSETQ.